The clone carrying this T cell receptor beta chain was seen repeatedly, ten times or more. Its antigen remains unidentified. cDNA specific to TCR beta was made from about 550 ng of total RNA, with a constant-region primer employed for priming. TCR beta libraries came from three nested multiplex PCR rounds using slightly modified ARM-PCR. The opening two PCR rounds, around 11 cycles each, paired TRBV1-TRBV30 forward primers with a C-beta reverse primer. TCRdb itself ran the multiplex PCR reads through MiXCR, one entry per CDR3 protein. The table shows roughly 120,000 distinct CDR3 sequences, with 55% to 75% occurring only once. The sample is drawn from a study of tumor-infiltrating lymphocytes in primary liver carcinoma. Study-wide results and limits: Appearing in all five tumor regions was true of only about 7.5-25% of top clones.

DNA and RNA were both co-extracted from 20-30 mg of bulk tissue that had not been sorted. Resection treated the patients' primary liver carcinoma. Samples were taken from five separate regions (per tumor). Tumor samples each held over 75% viable tumor cells. V was pared by 5 bases and J by 4 bases, with 9 bases between. The CDR3 length is 12 residues. Germline CDR1 and CDR2: SGHAT and FQNNGV. This chain uses TRBV11-2 with TRBJ2-7; no clear D gene. The TCR originated in a woman in her fifties or sixties with primary liver carcinoma and hepatitis B virus infection. The sequenced sample was liver tumor tissue from sampling region 3. Subset in this sample: tumor region T3, left-lateral pole. Written as DNA, the CDR3 is TGTGCCAGCAGCCTCTCTAGATACGAGCAGTACTTC. Its protein product is CASSLSRYEQYF.